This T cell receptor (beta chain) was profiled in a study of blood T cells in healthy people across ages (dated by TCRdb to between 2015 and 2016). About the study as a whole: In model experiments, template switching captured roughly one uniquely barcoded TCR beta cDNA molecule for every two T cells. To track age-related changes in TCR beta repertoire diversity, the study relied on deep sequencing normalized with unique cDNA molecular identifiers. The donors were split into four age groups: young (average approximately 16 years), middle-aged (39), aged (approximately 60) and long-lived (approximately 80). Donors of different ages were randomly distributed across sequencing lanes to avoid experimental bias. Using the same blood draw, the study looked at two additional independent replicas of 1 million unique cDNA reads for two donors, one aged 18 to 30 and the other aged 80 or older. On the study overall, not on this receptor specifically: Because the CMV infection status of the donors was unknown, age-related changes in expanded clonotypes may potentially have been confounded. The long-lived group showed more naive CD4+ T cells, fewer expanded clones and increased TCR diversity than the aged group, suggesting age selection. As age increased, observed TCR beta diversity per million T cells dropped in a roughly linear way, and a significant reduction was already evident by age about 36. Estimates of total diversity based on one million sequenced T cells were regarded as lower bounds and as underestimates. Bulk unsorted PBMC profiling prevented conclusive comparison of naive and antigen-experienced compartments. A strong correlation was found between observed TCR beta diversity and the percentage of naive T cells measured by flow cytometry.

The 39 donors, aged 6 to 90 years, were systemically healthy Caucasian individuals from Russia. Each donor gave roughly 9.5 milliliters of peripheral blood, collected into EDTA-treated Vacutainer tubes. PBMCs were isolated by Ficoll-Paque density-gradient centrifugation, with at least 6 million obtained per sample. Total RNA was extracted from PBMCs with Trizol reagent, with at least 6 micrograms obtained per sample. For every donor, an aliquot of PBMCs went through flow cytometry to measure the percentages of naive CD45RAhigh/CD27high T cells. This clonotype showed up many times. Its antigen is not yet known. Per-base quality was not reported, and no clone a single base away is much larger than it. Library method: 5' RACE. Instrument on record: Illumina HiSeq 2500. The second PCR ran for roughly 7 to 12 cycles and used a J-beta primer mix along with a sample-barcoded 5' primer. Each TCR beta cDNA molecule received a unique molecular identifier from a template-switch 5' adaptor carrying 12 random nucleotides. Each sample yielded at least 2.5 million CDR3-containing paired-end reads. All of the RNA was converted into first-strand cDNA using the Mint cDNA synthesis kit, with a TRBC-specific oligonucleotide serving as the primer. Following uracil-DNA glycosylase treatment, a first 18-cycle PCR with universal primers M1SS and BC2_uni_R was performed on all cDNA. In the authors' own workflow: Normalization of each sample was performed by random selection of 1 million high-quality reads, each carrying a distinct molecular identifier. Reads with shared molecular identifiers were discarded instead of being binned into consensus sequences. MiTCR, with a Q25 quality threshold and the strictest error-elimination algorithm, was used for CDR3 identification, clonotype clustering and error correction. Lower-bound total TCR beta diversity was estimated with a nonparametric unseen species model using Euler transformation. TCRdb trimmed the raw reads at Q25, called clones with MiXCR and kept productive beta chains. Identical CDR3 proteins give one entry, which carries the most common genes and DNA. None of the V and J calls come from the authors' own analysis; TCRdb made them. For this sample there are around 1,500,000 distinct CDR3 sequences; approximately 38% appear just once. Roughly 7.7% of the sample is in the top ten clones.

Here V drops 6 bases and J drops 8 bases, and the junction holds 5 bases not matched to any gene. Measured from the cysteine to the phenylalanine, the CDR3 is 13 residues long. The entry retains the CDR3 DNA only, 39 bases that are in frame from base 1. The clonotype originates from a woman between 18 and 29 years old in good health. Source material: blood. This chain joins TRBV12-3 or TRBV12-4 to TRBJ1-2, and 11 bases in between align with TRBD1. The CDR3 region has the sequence CASSRDRGSGYTF. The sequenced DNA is TGTGCCAGCAGCCGGGACAGGGGGAGCGGCTACACCTTC.